This paragraph reports one T cell receptor beta chain. This same CDR3 is encoded by further DNA sequences in the sample. The assay was immunoSEQ multiplex PCR, and TCRdb's table has in-frame clones only and misses some. The table lists about 54,000 clones, 95% to 96% of them singletons. Germline values: CDR1 SGDLS, CDR2 YYNGEE. Losses at the gene ends were 3 bases for V and 7 bases for J; bases not matched to a gene: 5. The CDR3 has 14 amino acids. The record originates from a study of control samples from healthy donors and cancer patients. Material for sequencing was blood. The J gene is TRBJ2-1, the V gene TRBV9, with 9 bases that match TRBD2. The clonotype was recovered from a woman in her thirties in good health. The CDR3 spells CASSGGRGGNEQFF. In DNA, the CDR3 is TGTGCCAGCAGCGGCGGGAGGGGGGGGAATGAGCAGTTCTTC.